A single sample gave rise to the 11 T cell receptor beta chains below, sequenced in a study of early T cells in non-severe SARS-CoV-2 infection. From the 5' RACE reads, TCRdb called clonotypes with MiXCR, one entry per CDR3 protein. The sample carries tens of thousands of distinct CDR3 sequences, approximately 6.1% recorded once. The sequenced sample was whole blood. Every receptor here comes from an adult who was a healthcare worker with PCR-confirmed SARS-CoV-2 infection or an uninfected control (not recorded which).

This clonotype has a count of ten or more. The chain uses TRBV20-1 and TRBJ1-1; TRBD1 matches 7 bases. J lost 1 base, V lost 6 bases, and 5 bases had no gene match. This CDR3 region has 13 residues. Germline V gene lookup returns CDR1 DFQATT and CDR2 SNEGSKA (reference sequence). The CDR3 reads CSAPDRKNTEAFF. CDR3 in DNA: TGCAGTGCCCCGGACAGGAAGAACACTGAAGCTTTCTTT.

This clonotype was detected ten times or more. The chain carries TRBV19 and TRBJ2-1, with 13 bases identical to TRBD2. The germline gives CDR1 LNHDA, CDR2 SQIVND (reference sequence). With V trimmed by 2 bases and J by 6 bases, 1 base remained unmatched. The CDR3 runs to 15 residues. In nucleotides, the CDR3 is TGTGCCAGTAGTATAACTAGCGGGAGGGCCAATGAGCAGTTCTTC. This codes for CASSITSGRANEQFF.

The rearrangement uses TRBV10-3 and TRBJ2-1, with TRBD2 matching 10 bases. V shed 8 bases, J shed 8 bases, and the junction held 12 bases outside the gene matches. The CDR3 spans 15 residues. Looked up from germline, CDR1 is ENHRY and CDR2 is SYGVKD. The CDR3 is CAIRMSGRAIDEQFF. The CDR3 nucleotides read TGTGCCATCCGCATGAGCGGGAGGGCCATCGATGAGCAGTTCTTC.

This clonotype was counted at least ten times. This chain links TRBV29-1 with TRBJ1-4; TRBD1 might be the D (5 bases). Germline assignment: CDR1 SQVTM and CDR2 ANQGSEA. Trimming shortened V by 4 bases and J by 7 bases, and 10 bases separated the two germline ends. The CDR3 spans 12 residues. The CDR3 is CSVALRGEKLFF. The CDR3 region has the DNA TGCAGCGTTGCCCTGAGGGGTGAAAAACTGTTTTTT. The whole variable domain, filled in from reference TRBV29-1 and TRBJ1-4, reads SAVISQKPSRDICQRGTSLTIQCQVDSQVTMMFWYRQQPGQSLTLIATANQGSEATYESGFVIDKFPISRPNLTFSTLTVSNMSPEDSSIYLCSVALRGEKLFFGSGTQLSVL.

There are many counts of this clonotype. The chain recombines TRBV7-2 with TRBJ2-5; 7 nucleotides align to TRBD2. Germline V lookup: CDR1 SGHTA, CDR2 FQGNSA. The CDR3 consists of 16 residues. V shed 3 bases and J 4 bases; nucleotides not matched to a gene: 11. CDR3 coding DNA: TGTGCCAGCAGCTTCGGGACTACACTACTCCGAGAGACCCAGTACTTC. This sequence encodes CASSFGTTLLRETQYF. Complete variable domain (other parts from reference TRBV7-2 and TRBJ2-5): GAGVSQSPSNKVTEKGKDVELRCDPISGHTALYWYRQSLGQGLEFLIYFQGNSAPDKSGLPSDRFSAERTGGSVSTLTIQRTQQEDSAVYLCASSFGTTLLRETQYFGPGTRLLVL.

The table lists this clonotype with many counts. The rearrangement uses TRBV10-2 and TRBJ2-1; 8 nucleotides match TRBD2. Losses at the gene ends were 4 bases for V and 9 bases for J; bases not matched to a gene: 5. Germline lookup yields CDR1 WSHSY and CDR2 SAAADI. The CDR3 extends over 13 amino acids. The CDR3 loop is CASSGTSSGEQFF. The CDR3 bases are TGCGCCAGCAGTGGGACTAGCTCCGGTGAGCAGTTCTTC.

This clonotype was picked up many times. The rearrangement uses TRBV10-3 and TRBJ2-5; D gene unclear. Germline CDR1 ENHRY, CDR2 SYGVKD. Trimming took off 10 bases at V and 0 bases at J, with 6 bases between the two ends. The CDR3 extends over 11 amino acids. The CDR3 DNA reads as TGTGCCACCCTGGACCAAGAGACCCAGTACTTC. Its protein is CATLDQETQYF.

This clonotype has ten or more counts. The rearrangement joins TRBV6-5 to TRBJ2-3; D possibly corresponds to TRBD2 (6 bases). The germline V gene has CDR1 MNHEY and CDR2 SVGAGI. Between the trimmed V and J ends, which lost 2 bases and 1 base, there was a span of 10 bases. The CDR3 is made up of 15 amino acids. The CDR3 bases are TGTGCCAGCAGTTACGGGGGACTTGGCACAGATACGCAGTATTTT. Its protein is CASSYGGLGTDTQYF.

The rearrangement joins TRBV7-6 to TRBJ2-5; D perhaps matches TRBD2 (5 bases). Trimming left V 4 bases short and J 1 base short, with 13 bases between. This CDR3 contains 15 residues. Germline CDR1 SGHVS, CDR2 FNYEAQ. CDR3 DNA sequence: TGTGCCAGCAGCTCCCCGTCGCGGGTCCAAGAGACCCAGTACTTC. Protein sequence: CASSSPSRVQETQYF.

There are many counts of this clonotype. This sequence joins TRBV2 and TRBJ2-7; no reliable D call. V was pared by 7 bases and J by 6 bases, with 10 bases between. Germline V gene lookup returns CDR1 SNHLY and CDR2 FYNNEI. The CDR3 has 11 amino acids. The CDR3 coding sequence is TGTGCCAGCACCCGGACCACCGAGCAGTACTTC. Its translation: CASTRTTEQYF.

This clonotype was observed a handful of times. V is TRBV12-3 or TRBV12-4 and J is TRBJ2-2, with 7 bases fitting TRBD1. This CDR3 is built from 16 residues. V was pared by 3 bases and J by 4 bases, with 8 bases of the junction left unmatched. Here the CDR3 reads CASSFPRPGGTGELFF. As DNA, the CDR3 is TGTGCCAGCAGTTTCCCGCGCCCAGGGGGCACCGGGGAGCTGTTTTTT.